A single sample gave rise to the 11 T cell receptor beta chains below, sequenced in a study of cytomegalovirus exposure and HLA in healthy donors. 60 Vbeta and 13 Jbeta primers were used in PCR. Method: immunoSEQ multiplex PCR; TCRdb's copy keeps in-frame clones and lacks some. The table records about 220,000 clones, 70% to 80% of them present only once. The specimen was PBMCs. These receptors were collected from a woman in her twenties or thirties in good health and CMV-seronegative.

Concerning this clone itself: This sample includes further DNA sequences coding for the same CDR3. The rearrangement links TRBV10-1 to TRBJ2-1; 12 bases map to TRBD2. The CDR3 spans 14 residues. Per the germline V gene, CDR1 is WNHNN and CDR2 is SYGVQD (reference sequence). Trimming cost V 3 bases and J 8 bases; bases outside gene matches: 2. The CDR3 sequence is CASSERLAGDEQFF. As DNA, the CDR3 is TGCGCCAGCAGTGAAAGACTAGCGGGAGATGAGCAGTTCTTC.

The genes are TRBV6-1 and TRBJ1-1; 7 bases fit TRBD1. There are 15 residues in the CDR3. V shed 5 bases, J shed 4 bases, and the junction held 10 bases outside the gene matches. The V gene's germline CDR1 is MNHNS and CDR2 SASEGT. CDR3 in DNA: TGTGCCAGCAGTTTAGAAGGAAGGGGGCCCACTGAAGCTTTCTTT. Its translation is CASSLEGRGPTEAFF.

This clone was picked up a small number of times. Other DNA sequences in this specimen translate into the identical CDR3. The chain is built from TRBV30 and TRBJ1-1, with unresolved D. In germline, CDR1 is GTSNPN, CDR2 SVGIG (reference sequence). Deletions cut 0 bases from V and 1 base from J, with 6 bases between. The CDR3 runs 13 residues. CDR3 nucleotide sequence: TGTGCCTGGAGTGTACGAGGGAACACTGAAGCTTTCTTT. Its protein product is CAWSVRGNTEAFF.

This rearrangement joins TRBV29-1 to TRBJ2-1, with D perhaps matching TRBD2 (6 bases). The V and J ends lost 5 bases and 6 bases respectively, with 14 bases between them. The CDR3 consists of 13 residues. The germline CDR1 and CDR2 sequences are SQVTM and ANQGSEA. The CDR3 protein is CSVRPGLSNEQFF. DNA of the CDR3: TGCAGCGTTAGACCGGGACTTAGCAATGAGCAGTTCTTC.

The rearrangement uses TRBV5-4 and TRBJ2-5, with 7 positions matching TRBD2. The germline V gene encodes CDR1 SGHNT and CDR2 YYREEE (reference sequence). J lost 3 bases, V lost 4 bases, and 6 bases had no gene match. This CDR3 spans 14 amino acids. CDR3 residues: CASSGTGTKETQYF. The DNA of the CDR3 is TGTGCCAGCAGCGGAACCGGGACTAAAGAGACCCAGTACTTC.

The chain couples TRBV16 to TRBJ1-3, with a weak D call TRBD1 (6 bases). Trimming pared 1 base from V and 4 bases from J, leaving 17 bases between. Germline V CDR1 and CDR2: KGHSY, FQNENV. The CDR3 has 17 residues. The CDR3: CASSQLIPRQGGNTIYF. The CDR3 DNA reads as TGTGCCAGCAGCCAATTGATCCCCCGGCAGGGGGGAAACACCATATATTTT.

The V call is TRBV9, the J call TRBJ2-1; D is possibly TRBD2 (6 bases). V dropped 4 bases and J dropped 12 bases, with 17 bases sitting between them. Germline values: CDR1 SGDLS, CDR2 YYNGEE. CDR3 length: 13 residues. The CDR3 sequence is CASSPAAGGMQFF. The CDR3, as DNA: TGTGCCAGCAGCCCCGCGGCGGGCGGGATGCAGTTCTTC.

This chain joins TRBV6-5 and TRBJ2-2; D is undetermined. Germline CDR1 and CDR2: MNHEY and SVGAGI. This CDR3 region has 15 residues. V gave up 1 base and J gave up 7 bases, with 13 bases separating them. Here the CDR3 reads CASSYFSESGGELFF. CDR3 in DNA: TGTGCCAGCAGTTACTTCAGCGAGTCTGGCGGGGAGCTGTTTTTT.

The chain uses TRBV7-9 and TRBJ1-2; 7 nucleotides line up with TRBD1. V shed 5 bases and J 3 bases; nucleotides not matched to a gene: 6. The CDR3 extends over 14 amino acids. Per the germline V gene, CDR1 is SEHNR and CDR2 is FQNEAQ (reference sequence). Here the CDR3 reads CASSNRDRDYGYTF. In nucleotides, the CDR3 is TGTGCCAGCAGCAACAGGGACAGAGACTATGGCTACACCTTC.

The V and J genes are TRBV13 and TRBJ2-3; D perhaps matches TRBD2 (5 bases). Trimming pared 5 bases from V and 6 bases from J, leaving 9 bases between. CDR3 size: 12 residues. Germline assignment: CDR1 PRHDT and CDR2 FYEKMQ (reference sequence). The CDR3 reads CASSPERDTQYF. The CDR3 DNA sequence: TGTGCCAGCAGCCCCGAGCGGGATACGCAGTATTTT.

Only one count was recorded for this clone. Other DNA sequences in this sample translate to the same CDR3. The rearrangement joins TRBV27 to TRBJ1-1, with D unresolved. Trimming removed 6 bases at V and 0 bases at J, with 8 bases between. This CDR3 is built from 13 residues. The germline gives CDR1 MNHEY, CDR2 SMNVEV (reference sequence). For the CDR3, the DNA is TGTGCCAGCAGCCCGAGTATGAACACTGAAGCTTTCTTT. Its protein is CASSPSMNTEAFF.